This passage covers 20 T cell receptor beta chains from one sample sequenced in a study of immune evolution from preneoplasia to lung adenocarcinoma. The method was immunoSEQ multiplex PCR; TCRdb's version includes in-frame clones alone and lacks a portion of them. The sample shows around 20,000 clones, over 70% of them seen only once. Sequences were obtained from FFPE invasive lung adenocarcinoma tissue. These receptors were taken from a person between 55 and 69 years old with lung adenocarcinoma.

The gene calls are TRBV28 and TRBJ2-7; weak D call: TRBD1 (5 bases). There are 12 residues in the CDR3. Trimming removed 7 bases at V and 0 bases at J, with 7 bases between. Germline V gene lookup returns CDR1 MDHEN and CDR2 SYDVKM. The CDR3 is CASNTGSYEQYF. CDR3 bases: TGTGCCAGCAATACAGGCTCCTACGAGCAGTACTTC.

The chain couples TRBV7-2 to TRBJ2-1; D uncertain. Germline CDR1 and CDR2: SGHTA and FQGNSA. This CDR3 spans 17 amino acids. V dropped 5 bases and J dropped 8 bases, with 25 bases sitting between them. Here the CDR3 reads CASSPTPPGPVSYEQFF. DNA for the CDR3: TGTGCCAGCAGCCCAACCCCACCCGGACCAGTTTCGTATGAGCAGTTCTTC.

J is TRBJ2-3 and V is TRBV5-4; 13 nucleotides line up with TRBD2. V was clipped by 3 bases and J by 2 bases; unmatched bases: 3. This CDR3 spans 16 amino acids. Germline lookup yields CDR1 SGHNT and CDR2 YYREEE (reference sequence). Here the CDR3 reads CASSSGTSGNTDTQYF. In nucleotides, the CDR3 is TGTGCCAGCAGCTCCGGGACTAGCGGGAACACAGATACGCAGTATTTT.

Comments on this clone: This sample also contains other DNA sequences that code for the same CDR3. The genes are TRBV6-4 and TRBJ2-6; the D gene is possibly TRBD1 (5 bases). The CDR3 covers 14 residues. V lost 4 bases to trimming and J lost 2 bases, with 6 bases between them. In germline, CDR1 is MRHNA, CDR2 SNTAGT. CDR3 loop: CASSGGPGANVLTF. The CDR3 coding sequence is TGTGCCAGCAGTGGGGGCCCTGGGGCCAACGTCCTGACTTTC.

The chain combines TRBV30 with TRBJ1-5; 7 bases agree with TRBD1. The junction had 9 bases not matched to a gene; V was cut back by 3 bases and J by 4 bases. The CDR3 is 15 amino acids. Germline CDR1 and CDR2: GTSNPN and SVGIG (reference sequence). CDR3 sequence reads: CAWSPTGTANQPQHF. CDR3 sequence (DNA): TGTGCCTGGAGCCCTACCGGGACAGCAAATCAGCCCCAGCATTTT.

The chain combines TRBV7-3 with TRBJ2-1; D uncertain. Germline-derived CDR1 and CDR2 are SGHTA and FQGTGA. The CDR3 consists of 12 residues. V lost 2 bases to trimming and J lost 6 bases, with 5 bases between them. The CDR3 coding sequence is TGTGCCAGCAGCTTAGGTCGCAATGAGCAGTTCTTC. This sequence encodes CASSLGRNEQFF. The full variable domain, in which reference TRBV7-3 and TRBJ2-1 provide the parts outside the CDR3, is GAGVSQTPSNKVTEKGKYVELRCDPISGHTALYWYRQSLGQGPEFLIYFQGTGAADDSGLPNDRFFAVRPEGSVSTLKIQRTERGDSAVYLCASSLGRNEQFFGPGTRLTVL.

The CDR3 DNA follows: TGTGCCAGCAGCGTAGGACTAGCGGGAGGCTCGAACACCGGGGAGCTGTTTTTT. It yields the protein CASSVGLAGGSNTGELFF. The chain employs TRBV9 and TRBJ2-2, with TRBD2 identical over 13 bases. Trimming removed 0 bases from V and 0 bases from J; junction bases left unmatched: 2. The CDR3 contains 18 residues. The V gene's germline CDR1 is SGDLS and CDR2 YYNGEE.

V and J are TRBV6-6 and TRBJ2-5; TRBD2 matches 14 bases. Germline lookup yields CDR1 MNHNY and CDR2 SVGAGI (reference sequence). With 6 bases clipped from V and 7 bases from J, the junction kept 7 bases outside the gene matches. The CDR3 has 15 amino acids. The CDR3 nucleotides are TGTGCCAGCAGCCCCGGGACTAGCGGGAGTAGGACCCAGTACTTC. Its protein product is CASSPGTSGSRTQYF.

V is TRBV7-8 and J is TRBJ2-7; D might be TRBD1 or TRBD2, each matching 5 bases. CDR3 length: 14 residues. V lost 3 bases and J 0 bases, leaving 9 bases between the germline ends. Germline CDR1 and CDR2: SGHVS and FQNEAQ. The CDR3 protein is CASSLGVNSYEQYF. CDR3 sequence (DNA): TGTGCCAGCAGCTTGGGGGTGAACTCCTACGAGCAGTACTTC.

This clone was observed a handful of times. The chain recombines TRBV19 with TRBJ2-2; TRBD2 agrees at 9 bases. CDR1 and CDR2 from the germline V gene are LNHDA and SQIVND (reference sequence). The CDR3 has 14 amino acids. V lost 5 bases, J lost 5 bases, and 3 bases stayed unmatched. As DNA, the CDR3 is TGTGCCAGTAGTTCTCTAGCGGGAACCGGGGAGCTGTTTTTT. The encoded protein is CASSSLAGTGELFF.

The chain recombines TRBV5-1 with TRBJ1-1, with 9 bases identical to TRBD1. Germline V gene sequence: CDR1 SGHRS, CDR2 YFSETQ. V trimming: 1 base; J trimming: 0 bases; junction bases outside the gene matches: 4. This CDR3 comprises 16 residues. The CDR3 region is CASSLTGGRVNTEAFF. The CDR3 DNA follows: TGCGCCAGCAGCTTGACAGGGGGCCGGGTGAACACTGAAGCTTTCTTT.

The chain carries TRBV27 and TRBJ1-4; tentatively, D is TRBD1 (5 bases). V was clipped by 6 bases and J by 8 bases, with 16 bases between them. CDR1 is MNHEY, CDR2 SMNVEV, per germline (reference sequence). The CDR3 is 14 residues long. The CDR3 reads CASRPLGGSEKLFF. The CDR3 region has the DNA TGTGCCAGCAGACCATTGGGGGGATCGGAAAAACTGTTTTTT.

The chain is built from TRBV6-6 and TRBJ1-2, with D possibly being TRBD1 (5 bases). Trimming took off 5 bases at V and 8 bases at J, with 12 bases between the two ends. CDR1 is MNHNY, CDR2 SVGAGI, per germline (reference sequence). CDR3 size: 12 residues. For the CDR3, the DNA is TGTGCCAGCAGTCCGACAGCGACGGGCTACACCTTC. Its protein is CASSPTATGYTF.

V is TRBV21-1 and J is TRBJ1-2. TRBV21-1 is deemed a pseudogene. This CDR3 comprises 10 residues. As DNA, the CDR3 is TGTGCCAGCAGGGAGTATGGCTACACCTTC. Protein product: CASREYGYTF.

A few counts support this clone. CDR3 nucleotide sequence: TGTGCCAGTAGTATAGGAGCCAGGAATCAGCCCCAGCATTTT. It translates to CASSIGARNQPQHF. The genes are TRBV19 and TRBJ1-5; D gene unclear. CDR1 LNHDA and CDR2 SQIVND come from the germline V gene (reference sequence). This CDR3 comprises 14 residues. V was trimmed by 1 base and J by 4 bases, leaving 8 bases between them.

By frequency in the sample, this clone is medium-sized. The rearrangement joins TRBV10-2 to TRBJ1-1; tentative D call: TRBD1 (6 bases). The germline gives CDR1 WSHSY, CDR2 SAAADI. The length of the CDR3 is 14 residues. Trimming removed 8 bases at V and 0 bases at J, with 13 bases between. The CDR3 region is CASGRGQMNTEAFF. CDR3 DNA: TGCGCCAGCGGACGAGGACAGATGAACACTGAAGCTTTCTTT.

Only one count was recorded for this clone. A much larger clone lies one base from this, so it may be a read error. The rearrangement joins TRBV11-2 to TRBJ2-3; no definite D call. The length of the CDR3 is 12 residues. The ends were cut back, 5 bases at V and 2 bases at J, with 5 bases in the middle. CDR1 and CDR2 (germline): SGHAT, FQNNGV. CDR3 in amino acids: CASSPHTDTQYF. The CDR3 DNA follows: TGTGCCAGCAGCCCGCACACAGATACGCAGTATTTT.

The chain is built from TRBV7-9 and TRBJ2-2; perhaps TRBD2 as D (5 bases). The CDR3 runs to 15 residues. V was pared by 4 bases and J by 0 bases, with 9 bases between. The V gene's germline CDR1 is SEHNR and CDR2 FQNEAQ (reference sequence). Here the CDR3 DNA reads TGTGCCAGCAGCTCGGAGGCTGCGAACACCGGGGAGCTGTTTTTT. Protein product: CASSSEAANTGELFF.

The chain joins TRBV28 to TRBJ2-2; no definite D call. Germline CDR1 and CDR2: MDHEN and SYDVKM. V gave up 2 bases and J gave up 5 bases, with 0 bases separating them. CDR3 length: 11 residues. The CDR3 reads CASSLTGELFF. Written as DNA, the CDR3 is TGTGCCAGCAGTTTAACCGGGGAGCTGTTTTTT.

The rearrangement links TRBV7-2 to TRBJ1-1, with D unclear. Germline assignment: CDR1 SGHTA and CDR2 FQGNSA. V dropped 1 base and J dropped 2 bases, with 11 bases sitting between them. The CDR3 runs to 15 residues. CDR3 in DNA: TGTGCCAGCAGCTTAGAAATGTACGGCAACACTGAAGCTTTCTTT. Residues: CASSLEMYGNTEAFF. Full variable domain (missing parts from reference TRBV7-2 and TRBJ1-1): GAGVSQSPSNKVTEKGKDVELRCDPISGHTALYWYRQSLGQGLEFLIYFQGNSAPDKSGLPSDRFSAERTGGSVSTLTIQRTQQEDSAVYLCASSLEMYGNTEAFFGQGTRLTVV.